A single sample gave rise to the 19 T cell receptor beta chains below, sequenced in a study of OX40 agonist ivuxolimab in advanced cancers. This table comes from immunoSEQ multiplex PCR, and its TCRdb copy is limited to in-frame clones, with some not included. The repertoire holds 25,000 to 35,000 clones, with approximately 84% as singletons. This specimen consisted of CD4+ or CD8+ T cells sorted from blood, obtained in a trial of the OX40 agonist ivuxolimab. The receptors shown here come from an adult with an advanced solid tumor such as melanoma, head and neck, liver or kidney cancer.

As regards this clone: The sample contains more than one DNA sequence encoding this CDR3. This rearrangement joins TRBV30 to TRBJ2-7; D not certain. The CDR3 covers 13 residues. Germline assignment: CDR1 GTSNPN and CDR2 SVGIG (reference sequence). V was clipped by 0 bases and J by 4 bases, with 10 bases between them. The chain's CDR3 is CAWSVSGNYEQYF. CDR3 DNA sequence: TGTGCCTGGAGTGTATCTGGGAATTACGAGCAGTACTTC.

The CDR3 bases are TGTGCCAGCAGCGTAGGGACAGGGGAAGAGACCCAGTACTTC. It codes for CASSVGTGEETQYF. The chain carries TRBV9 and TRBJ2-5; 9 positions match TRBD1. CDR1 is SGDLS, CDR2 YYNGEE, per germline. The CDR3 sequence is 14 residues long. Trimming took 0 bases from V and 3 from J; bases not matched to a gene: 0.

This chain links TRBV5-6 with TRBJ1-2; D is undetermined. V was pared by 4 bases and J by 2 bases, with 12 bases between. The V gene's germline CDR1 is SGHDT and CDR2 YYEEEE. The CDR3 totals 14 residues. The CDR3 DNA follows: TGTGCCAGCAGCCGAGGCTCAGTCAACTATGGCTACACCTTC. It yields the protein CASSRGSVNYGYTF.

The chain carries TRBV21-1 and TRBJ1-5. TRBV21-1 is a recognized pseudogene. This CDR3 is 16 amino acids long. The DNA of the CDR3 is TGTGCCAGCAGCAAATTATGGGATTATAGCAATCAGCCCCAGCATTTT. Translation gives CASSKLWDYSNQPQHF.

The chain joins TRBV27 to TRBJ1-2; tentative D call: TRBD1 (5 bases). The CDR3 consists of 13 residues. V was trimmed by 5 bases and J by 5 bases, leaving 12 bases between them. Germline V gene data show CDR1 as MNHEY and CDR2 as SMNVEV (reference sequence). CDR3 amino acids: CASSLGGWYGYTF. As DNA, the CDR3 is TGTGCCAGCAGTCTTGGGGGGTGGTATGGCTACACCTTC.

This chain joins TRBV5-4 and TRBJ2-4, with 11 nucleotides matching TRBD1. V lost 3 bases to trimming and J lost 6 bases; unmatched junction nucleotides: 8. The CDR3 covers 16 residues. From germline, CDR1 is SGHNT and CDR2 YYREEE (reference sequence). The DNA of the CDR3 is TGTGCCAGCAGCTATGGACAGGGGGCGCGAGGAAACATTCAGTACTTC. Protein sequence: CASSYGQGARGNIQYF. The full variable domain, its missing parts supplied by reference TRBV5-4 and TRBJ2-4, is ETGVTQSPTHLIKTRGQQVTLRCSSQSGHNTVSWYQQALGQGPQFIFQYYREEENGRGNFPPRFSGLQFPNYSSELNVNALELDDSALYLCASSYGQGARGNIQYFGAGTRLSVL.

J is TRBJ2-5 and V is TRBV6-1, with TRBD1 identical over 8 bases. The DNA end favors TRBJ2-7, so the J call may be wrong. Germline V gene lookup returns CDR1 MNHNS and CDR2 SASEGT. CDR3 length: 15 residues. CDR3 in DNA: TGTGCCAGCAACCATGAGGGGACAGGAGGGTACGAGCAGTACTTC. Residues: CASNHEGTGGYEQYF.

The V call is TRBV5-8, the J call TRBJ2-1, with TRBD1 matching over 7 bases. J gave up 5 bases and V 3 bases, and 5 bases lay outside the gene matches. The CDR3 runs to 14 residues. Germline CDR1 and CDR2: SGHTS and YDEGEE. CDR3 in amino acids: CASSWGQINNEQFF. CDR3 in DNA: TGTGCCAGCAGCTGGGGACAGATAAACAATGAGCAGTTCTTC.

This clone was seen once. The chain has TRBV27 and TRBJ2-7; D gene unclear. This CDR3 comprises 14 residues. Per germline, CDR1 MNHEY and CDR2 SMNVEV (reference sequence). V gave up 1 base and J gave up 3 bases, with 10 bases separating them. CDR3 region: CASSLYPAFYEQYF. The CDR3 DNA reads TGTGCCAGCAGTTTATACCCTGCTTTCTACGAGCAGTACTTC.

The rearrangement joins TRBV6-4 to TRBJ2-7; D not resolved. The CDR3 is 16 amino acids. Germline lookup yields CDR1 MRHNA and CDR2 SNTAGT. V gave up 0 bases and J gave up 10 bases, with 22 bases separating them. The CDR3 DNA follows: TGTGCCAGCAGTGACTCGGTCCCACGGTCACCTACGAGACAGTACTTC. Amino acid sequence: CASSDSVPRSPTRQYF.

The CDR3 DNA is TGTGCCAGCTTGTTGAACGAGCAGTACTTC. Its translation is CASLLNEQYF. The V and J genes are TRBV2 and TRBJ2-5, with D unclear. With the DNA end fitting TRBJ2-7 better, the J assignment may be wrong. Germline V lookup: CDR1 SNHLY, CDR2 FYNNEI. This CDR3 is built from 10 residues.

V usage is TRBV6-5 and J usage is TRBJ2-1; perhaps TRBD1 as D (6 bases). This CDR3 spans 11 amino acids. V lost 5 bases and J 7 bases, leaving 6 bases between the germline ends. The germline gives CDR1 MNHEY, CDR2 SVGAGI. The CDR3 here is CASSTGNEQFF. In DNA, the CDR3 is TGTGCCAGCAGTACAGGGAATGAGCAGTTCTTC.

The rearrangement links TRBV7-2 to TRBJ2-5, with 13 nucleotides matching TRBD2. The CDR3 covers 18 residues. V was pared by 2 bases and J by 5 bases, with 11 bases of the junction left unmatched. Germline V gene lookup returns CDR1 SGHTA and CDR2 FQGNSA. The CDR3 sequence is CASSLSWTSGRRRETQYF. CDR3 DNA: TGTGCCAGCAGCTTATCCTGGACTAGCGGGAGAAGGAGGGAGACCCAGTACTTC. The full variable domain, its missing parts supplied by reference TRBV7-2 and TRBJ2-5, is GAGVSQSPSNKVTEKGKDVELRCDPISGHTALYWYRQSLGQGLEFLIYFQGNSAPDKSGLPSDRFSAERTGGSVSTLTIQRTQQEDSAVYLCASSLSWTSGRRRETQYFGPGTRLLVL.

The chain couples TRBV6-5 to TRBJ2-2, with a possible D match to TRBD1 (6 bases). CDR1 MNHEY and CDR2 SVGAGI come from the germline V gene. The CDR3 has 14 amino acids. V was cut by 6 bases and J by 5 bases, with 13 bases left in between. CDR3: CASRPGTTTGELFF. DNA for the CDR3: TGTGCCAGCAGACCCGGGACAACAACCGGGGAGCTGTTTTTT.

The CDR3 region has the DNA TGTGCCAGCAGTGGACAGGGATGGTACACTGAAGCTTTCTTT. It specifies CASSGQGWYTEAFF. This rearrangement joins TRBV6-1 to TRBJ1-1; 7 bases fit TRBD1. Germline-derived CDR1 and CDR2 are MNHNS and SASEGT. The J segment lost 3 bases and the V segment lost 4 bases, leaving 5 bases of the junction unmatched. The CDR3 length is 14 residues.

The rearrangement links TRBV13 to TRBJ2-5, with 9 bases matching TRBD2. V gave up 1 base and J gave up 2 bases; unmatched junction bases: 2. The CDR3 spans 15 residues. CDR1 is PRHDT and CDR2 is FYEKMQ in the germline V gene (reference sequence). CDR3 loop: CASSLVSGGQETQYF. In DNA form, the CDR3 reads TGTGCCAGCAGCTTAGTTAGCGGGGGACAAGAGACCCAGTACTTC.

The sample holds a few counts of this clone. V gene TRBV19 combines with J gene TRBJ2-7; 9 bases are shared with TRBD2. The CDR3 spans 15 residues. J gave up 2 bases and V 4 bases, and 6 bases lay outside the gene matches. Germline V CDR1 and CDR2: LNHDA, SQIVND (reference sequence). CDR3 coding DNA: TGTGCCAGTAGTACAGCGGGGGGCCACCCCTACGAGCAGTACTTC. It codes for CASSTAGGHPYEQYF.

By share of the sample, this clone is medium-sized (0.01 to 0.1%). V gene TRBV6-1 combines with J gene TRBJ1-1; the D gene is possibly TRBD1 (5 bases). V lost 7 bases to trimming and J lost 6 bases, with 12 bases between them. Germline lookup yields CDR1 MNHNS and CDR2 SASEGT. The CDR3 is made up of 12 amino acids. The CDR3 nucleotides are TGTGCCAGCACTCCCAGGGCCGCTGAAGCTTTCTTT. Its protein product is CASTPRAAEAFF.

The chain is built from TRBV19 and TRBJ2-1; possibly TRBD2 for D (6 bases). V was trimmed by 4 bases and J by 4 bases, leaving 14 bases between them. CDR3 length: 15 amino acids. Germline V lookup: CDR1 LNHDA, CDR2 SQIVND (reference sequence). The CDR3 sequence is CASSKTASVYNEQFF. In DNA, the CDR3 is TGTGCCAGTAGTAAGACGGCTAGCGTATACAATGAGCAGTTCTTC.